These T cell receptor beta chains were read from a single sample in a study of T cells in Graves' hyperthyroidism and ophthalmopathy. TCRdb passed the multiplex PCR reads through MiXCR, listing each CDR3 protein once. The table lists around 660,000 distinct CDR3 sequences, nearly 45% of them singletons. The sequencing sample was made of peripheral blood or thyroid tissue (not recorded which). These receptors were taken from an adult man with Graves' disease, either hyperthyroidism or ophthalmopathy (not recorded which). CDR3s include the opening cysteine and the closing phenylalanine or tryptophan. Each record gives: V gene, clone size, CDR3 length, J gene, CDR3 protein. Clone size is given for some rows only: seen once, a few or many times, or a class if the clone is expanded.

TRBV5-1	.	18	TRBJ1-4	CASSLQQNTGELNEKLFF
TRBV11-2	.	15	TRBJ1-1	CASSSGWGKETEAFF
TRBV7-9	few	14	TRBJ2-7	CASSFSAARGEQYF
TRBV19	.	14	TRBJ1-1	CASSIGWRGGEAFF
TRBV4-1	few	15	TRBJ1-2	CASSQDWDSDYGYTF
TRBV7-9	few	13	TRBJ1-1	CASSPKSTYEAFF
TRBV5-5	.	18	TRBJ2-2	CASSSFSSGSSYTGELFF
TRBV19	.	14	TRBJ2-5	CAQQTSGGQETQYF
TRBV15	once	13	TRBJ1-5	CATGTGFNQPQHF
TRBV20-1	few	13	TRBJ1-2	CSAPRTGSYGYTF
TRBV6-5	few	14	TRBJ1-2	CASSQGGYSYGYTF
TRBV11-2	.	16	TRBJ2-2	CASSQERGQNTGELLF
TRBV20-1	few	10	TRBJ1-1	CSASYGYIRF
TRBV12-3/TRBV12-4	few	14	TRBJ1-1	CASNDRVIHAEAFF
TRBV29-1	.	17	TRBJ1-2	CSVADSGGQQKSGGYTF
TRBV19	few	13	TRBJ2-2	CASSIGITGELFF
TRBV2	.	16	TRBJ1-4	CASSSQGAGTNEKLFF
TRBV2	many	14	TRBJ1-1	CASSARTQNTEAFF
TRBV10-3	.	15	TRBJ1-5	CAIRAGTGENQPQHF
TRBV25-1	.	14	TRBJ2-5	CASSAQTGVETQYF
TRBV24-1	.	18	TRBJ2-5	CATSEGTSATWGLETQYF
TRBV5-1	few	14	TRBJ2-5	CASSVTGGRETQYF
TRBV9	.	14	TRBJ1-2	CASSRDVFGNGYTF
TRBV6-1	.	14	TRBJ1-2	CASSYDRVNYGYTF
TRBV20-1	.	14	TRBJ2-7	CSARVTGNPYEQYF
TRBV19	many	13	TRBJ1-5	CASTTGARQPQHF
TRBV2	many	13	TRBJ1-2	CASSEAQNYGYTF
TRBV11-2	once	12	TRBJ2-2	CAWAPNTGELFF